This TCR beta chain is drawn from a study of T cell responses to AZD1222 COVID-19 vaccine. Findings and limits, study-wide: The donor cohort was predominantly white British with a female majority, and clonal diversity may have been underestimated.

Pooling was applied to second doses at about 4 or about 12 weeks. Comment on this clone: Its antigen remains unidentified.

Repertoires were generated with immunoSEQ multiplex PCR, while TCRdb's copy carries only in-frame clones and drops some. The table lists about 160,000 clones, approximately 90% of them singletons, with about 3.8% in the top ten. Germline CDR1 SGHVS, CDR2 FQNEAQ. Trimming removed 4 bases at V and 5 bases at J, with 17 bases between. This CDR3 contains 15 residues. V and J are TRBV7-8 and TRBJ1-2; TRBD1 might be the D (5 bases). The origin of this receptor is an adult who received the AZD1222 COVID-19 vaccine. This sample comprised peripheral blood, obtained 28 days after the second AZD1222 dose. CDR3 sequence (DNA): TGTGCCAGCAGCTCACAAACGAGGGGCGCGTATGGCTACACCTTC. This sequence encodes CASSSQTRGAYGYTF.